These 10 T cell receptor beta chains share one sample of origin, sequenced in a study of blood T cell repertoires in COVID-19. TCRdb keeps only in-frame clones here, not all; method: immunoSEQ multiplex PCR. The data show under 350,000 clones, with roughly 85% seen just once and about 4.2% held by the top ten. The source material was PBMCs or T cells enriched from blood (not recorded which). These receptors came from a woman aged 40 to 50 with acute COVID-19.

V is TRBV4-2 and J is TRBJ1-2; 8 bases map to TRBD1. CDR1 is LGHNA and CDR2 is YNFKEQ in the germline V gene. The trim removed 0 bases at V and 8 bases at J, leaving 14 bases unmatched. The CDR3 contains 17 residues. CDR3 region: CASSQDLPTGVVGGYTF. The CDR3 coding sequence is TGTGCCAGCAGCCAAGATCTGCCGACAGGGGTTGTCGGGGGCTACACCTTC.

The rearrangement links TRBV27 to TRBJ2-3; D possibly corresponds to TRBD2 (5 bases). Germline V CDR1 and CDR2: MNHEY, SMNVEV (reference sequence). The V end lost 6 bases, the J end lost 2 bases, and 9 bases lay between the germline ends. The CDR3 is 13 residues long. CDR3 sequence reads: CASSGLVTDTQYF. CDR3 nucleotides: TGTGCCAGCAGCGGACTTGTCACAGATACGCAGTATTTT.

The V gene is TRBV28, the J gene TRBJ1-6; D possibly corresponds to TRBD1 (6 bases). V was trimmed by 6 bases and J by 7 bases, leaving 16 bases between them. Germline CDR1 reads MDHEN; CDR2 reads SYDVKM. This CDR3 contains 15 residues. The CDR3 sequence: CASRSPGQVNSPLHF. CDR3 DNA sequence: TGTGCCAGCAGGTCACCGGGACAAGTAAATTCACCCCTCCACTTT.

The table lists this clone with a few counts. J is TRBJ2-3 and V is TRBV10-1; 9 positions match TRBD2. The germline CDR1 and CDR2 sequences are WNHNN and SYGVQD (reference sequence). Losses at the gene ends were 2 bases for V and 3 bases for J; bases not matched to a gene: 0. The CDR3 has 14 residues. CDR3 coding DNA: TGCGCCAGCAGTGAGACTAGCGGGACAGATACGCAGTATTTT. This codes for CASSETSGTDTQYF.

This chain links TRBV21-1 with TRBJ1-1; the table's TRBD1 call for D was not verified on the DNA. TRBV21-1 has pseudogene status. The CDR3 has 17 amino acids. CDR3 residues: CASSKVRGSLGLPEAFF. In nucleotides, the CDR3 is TGTGCCAGCAGCAAAGTAAGGGGTAGTTTAGGGCTGCCTGAAGCTTTCTTT.

The chain joins TRBV6-5 to TRBJ2-1; 9 bases match TRBD1. The CDR3 spans 14 residues. Trimming removed 2 bases from V and 6 bases from J; junction bases left unmatched: 2. The germline V gene encodes CDR1 MNHEY and CDR2 SVGAGI. CDR3 nucleotides: TGTGCCAGCAGTTACGGGACAGGGTCCAATGAGCAGTTCTTC. It translates to CASSYGTGSNEQFF.

The chain is built from TRBV5-4 and TRBJ2-7; 10 bases map to TRBD1. CDR3 length equals 16 residues. The germline gives CDR1 SGHNT, CDR2 YYREEE (reference sequence). Trimming at V came to 6 bases and at J to 2 bases, leaving 11 bases not matched to a gene. The CDR3 bases are TGTGCCAGCAACAAGATAGGGACAGGGGCGACCTACGAGCAGTACTTC. Translation gives CASNKIGTGATYEQYF.

The V call is TRBV7-8, the J call TRBJ1-6, with 9 bases aligning to TRBD1. Trimming removed 5 bases from V and 10 bases from J; junction bases left unmatched: 15. The CDR3 is made up of 17 amino acids. CDR1 is SGHVS and CDR2 is FQNEAQ in the germline V gene. CDR3: CASSPNLQGAVVSPLHF. In nucleotides, the CDR3 is TGTGCCAGCAGCCCCAACTTACAGGGGGCTGTGGTCTCACCCCTCCACTTT.

A few counts support this clone. This sequence joins TRBV9 and TRBJ1-1; no clear D. Germline CDR1 and CDR2: SGDLS and YYNGEE. Trimming took 0 bases from V and 1 from J, leaving 7 bases between them. This CDR3 region has 14 residues. CDR3 residues: CASSVDSWNTEAFF. The CDR3 DNA is TGTGCCAGCAGCGTAGACAGCTGGAACACTGAAGCTTTCTTT.

The chain combines TRBV5-4 with TRBJ2-7, with D unclear. From germline, CDR1 is SGHNT and CDR2 YYREEE (reference sequence). Trimming shortened V by 3 bases and J by 0 bases, and 10 bases separated the two germline ends. The CDR3 covers 14 residues. As DNA, the CDR3 is TGTGCCAGCAGCTCCCGGTTAAGCTCCTACGAGCAGTACTTC. Translated: CASSSRLSSYEQYF.